What follows are 4 T cell receptor beta chains derived from one specimen sequenced in a study of OX40 agonist ivuxolimab in advanced cancers. Profiling relied on immunoSEQ multiplex PCR, and the TCRdb table lists in-frame clones only, not all of them. The sample carries 60,000 to 75,000 clones, about 91% recorded once. The sample consisted of CD4+ or CD8+ T cells sorted from blood, taken in a trial of the OX40 agonist ivuxolimab. Receptors were obtained from an adult with an advanced solid tumor such as melanoma, head and neck, liver or kidney cancer.

The chain combines TRBV28 with TRBJ1-2; D not resolved. Trimming took off 5 bases at V and 6 bases at J, with 13 bases between the two ends. This CDR3 region has 13 residues. In germline, CDR1 is MDHEN, CDR2 SYDVKM. CDR3 residues: CASSPSSWDGYTF. The DNA of the CDR3 is TGTGCCAGCAGTCCCAGTAGTTGGGATGGCTACACCTTC.

The CDR3 spells CASSRDNSGNTIYF. DNA of the CDR3: TGTGCCAGCAGTCGGGACAACTCTGGAAACACCATATATTTT. The chain uses TRBV6-5 and TRBJ1-3; maybe TRBD1 (6 bases). The CDR3 spans 14 residues. The V end was cut by 5 bases, the J end by 0 bases, with 8 bases between. The V gene's germline CDR1 is MNHEY and CDR2 SVGAGI.

This sequence joins TRBV19 and TRBJ1-1; TRBD1 matches 10 bases. J gave up 5 bases and V 5 bases, and 2 bases lay outside the gene matches. The germline CDR1 and CDR2 sequences are LNHDA and SQIVND (reference sequence). CDR3 length: 13 residues. The CDR3 bases are TGTGCCAGTAGTTTGGACAGGGGGACTGAAGCTTTCTTT. It is translated as CASSLDRGTEAFF. The variable domain in full, completed from reference TRBV19 and TRBJ1-1, reads DGGITQSPKYLFRKEGQNVTLSCEQNLNHDAMYWYRQDPGQGLRLIYYSQIVNDFQKGDIAEGYSVSREKKESFPLTVTSAQKNPTAFYLCASSLDRGTEAFFGQGTRLTVV.

The V gene is TRBV7-2, the J gene TRBJ2-7; D may correspond to TRBD1 or TRBD2 (5 bases each). Trimming left V 0 bases short and J 6 bases short, with 12 bases between. CDR3 length: 14 residues. Germline V gene lookup returns CDR1 SGHTA and CDR2 FQGNSA. The CDR3 spells CASSLAGVPGEQYF. The CDR3 DNA reads as TGTGCCAGCAGCTTAGCGGGGGTCCCAGGCGAGCAGTACTTC.